The 30 T cell receptor beta chains reported below all come from one sample, sequenced in a study of T-cell memory formation after mild COVID-19. TCRdb fed the 5' RACE reads into MiXCR, producing one record per CDR3 protein. This table has 140,000 or so distinct CDR3 sequences, about a fifth appearing once. The sequenced sample consisted of PBMCs or a T cell subset sorted from them (not recorded which). Receptors originate from an adult woman who had mild COVID-19 (a few samples of this study predate the infection). Cell type and time point are not known.

This clonotype was detected a few times. This chain uses TRBV5-1 with TRBJ1-2, with a possible D match to TRBD1 (6 bases). The CDR3 loop spans 14 amino acids. Trimming left V 0 bases short and J 4 bases short, with 10 bases between. Per the germline V gene, CDR1 is SGHRS and CDR2 is YFSETQ. The chain's CDR3 is CASSLEGTPYGYTF. In DNA form, the CDR3 reads TGCGCCAGCAGCTTGGAAGGGACACCCTATGGCTACACCTTC.

This clonotype occurred a few times. V gene TRBV4-1 combines with J gene TRBJ2-1; 7 bases line up with TRBD2. In germline, CDR1 is MGHRA, CDR2 YSYEKL. The trim removed 3 bases at V and 7 bases at J, leaving 0 bases unmatched. This CDR3 spans 12 amino acids. The CDR3 coding sequence is TGCGCCAGCAGCCACGGGAGGAATGAGCAGTTCTTC. Residues: CASSHGRNEQFF.

Worth noting for this clonotype: This may arise from a read error, as a much more abundant clone is one base away. The V call is TRBV4-2, the J call TRBJ2-1, with 9 bases aligning to TRBD2. V was pared by 1 base and J by 4 bases, with 5 bases of the junction left unmatched. The CDR3 covers 16 residues. Germline assignment: CDR1 LGHNA and CDR2 YNFKEQ. CDR3 sequence (DNA): TGTGCCAGCAGCCAAGGACGAGCGGGAGGTTACAATGAGCAGTTCTTC. As protein: CASSQGRAGGYNEQFF.

There are a few counts of this clonotype. The chain links TRBV27 to TRBJ1-1; 10 bases line up with TRBD1. The CDR3 is 13 residues long. The germline gives CDR1 MNHEY, CDR2 SMNVEV (reference sequence). V lost 2 bases to trimming and J lost 11 bases; unmatched junction nucleotides: 5. In DNA form, the CDR3 reads TGTGCCAGCAGTTTAAGGGGACAGGGGAACGCTTTCTTT. Protein sequence: CASSLRGQGNAFF.

The rearrangement links TRBV12-3 or TRBV12-4 to TRBJ2-2; 7 bases match TRBD2. V lost 7 bases to trimming and J lost 6 bases; unmatched junction nucleotides: 8. The CDR3 length is 14 residues. CDR3 bases: TGTGCCAGCACCCCCCGGGGGGTAGCCGGGGAGCTGTTTTTT. This gives the protein CASTPRGVAGELFF.

The genes are TRBV19 and TRBJ2-3, with 12 bases lining up with TRBD2. The V segment lost 4 bases and the J segment 2 bases; nucleotides outside the gene matches: 4. This CDR3 region has 16 residues. Germline V gene sequence: CDR1 LNHDA, CDR2 SQIVND (reference sequence). CDR3: CASSRTSGANTDTQYF. The CDR3 DNA sequence: TGTGCCAGTAGTAGGACTAGCGGGGCCAACACAGATACGCAGTATTTT.

This sequence joins TRBV15 and TRBJ2-2; 8 nucleotides match TRBD1. The germline CDR1 and CDR2 sequences are LNHNV and YYDKDF (reference sequence). This CDR3 has 14 amino acids. J lost 4 bases, V lost 5 bases, and 3 bases had no gene match. The CDR3 nucleotides read TGTGCCACCAGCGCGGACAGGGTCACCGGGGAGCTGTTTTTT. It encodes CATSADRVTGELFF.

The chain uses TRBV5-5 and TRBJ2-3, with 7 positions matching TRBD1. V was pared by 4 bases and J by 1 base, with 21 bases of the junction left unmatched. Germline-derived CDR1 and CDR2 are SGHKS and YYEKEE (reference sequence). The CDR3 is 20 residues long. The CDR3 nucleotides are TGTGCCAGCAGCCTGCGGGTCTCCGGGACAGAGGCTCAGGGCACAGATACGCAGTATTTT. This translates into CASSLRVSGTEAQGTDTQYF.

The genes are TRBV7-2 and TRBJ1-2, with 8 bases matching TRBD1. Germline V gene data show CDR1 as SGHTA and CDR2 as FQGNSA. The V and J ends lost 4 bases and 8 bases, in that order; junction bases with no gene match: 0. The CDR3 spans 11 residues. The CDR3 protein is CASSWTGGYTF. The DNA of the CDR3 is TGTGCCAGCAGCTGGACAGGGGGCTACACCTTC.

This clonotype was picked up a small number of times. The CDR3 region has the DNA TGTGCCAGCAGCTTAGCGGCTGAACAGGGTTCGAAATTCTTC. It translates to CASSLAAEQGSKFF. The chain uses TRBV7-6 and TRBJ2-1; possible D gene TRBD1, 6 bases. Germline assignment: CDR1 SGHVS and CDR2 FNYEAQ. CDR3 length: 14 amino acids. V was clipped by 0 bases and J by 16 bases, with 19 bases between them.

V is TRBV7-2 and J is TRBJ2-7; TRBD1 matches at 12 bases. J gave up 4 bases and V 0 bases, and 4 bases lay outside the gene matches. CDR1 and CDR2 from the germline V gene are SGHTA and FQGNSA. The CDR3 sequence is 16 residues long. CDR3 bases: TGTGCCAGCAGCTTAGCCGGGACAGGGGGCGGTTACGAGCAGTACTTC. This gives the protein CASSLAGTGGGYEQYF.

This clonotype occurred a few times. The chain carries TRBV7-8 and TRBJ2-7, with a possible D match to TRBD1 (5 bases). Germline V CDR1 and CDR2: SGHVS, FQNEAQ. The CDR3 totals 14 residues. Trimming took 1 base from V and 2 from J, leaving 9 bases between them. The CDR3 loop reads CASSLVQGTYEQYF. CDR3 DNA sequence: TGTGCCAGCAGCTTAGTTCAGGGTACCTACGAGCAGTACTTC. The complete variable domain, with remaining parts taken from reference TRBV7-8 and TRBJ2-7, reads GAGVSQSPRYKVAKRGQDVALRCDPISGHVSLFWYQQALGQGPEFLTYFQNEAQLDKSGLPSDRFFAERPEGSVSTLKIQRTQQEDSAVYLCASSLVQGTYEQYFGPGTRLTVT.

Only a few counts were recorded for this clonotype. The chain couples TRBV20-1 to TRBJ2-7; D possibly corresponds to TRBD1 (6 bases). Germline CDR1 and CDR2: DFQATT and SNEGSKA (reference sequence). Trimming pared 6 bases from V and 2 bases from J, leaving 14 bases between. This CDR3 has 13 residues. The CDR3 spells CSAPGQATYEQYF. CDR3 in DNA: TGCAGTGCCCCGGGACAAGCGACCTACGAGCAGTACTTC.

This clonotype was detected only a few times. V is TRBV15 and J is TRBJ2-5, with TRBD1 matching over 11 bases. Germline CDR1 and CDR2: LNHNV and YYDKDF (reference sequence). The CDR3 runs to 15 residues. The junction had 1 base not matched to a gene; V was cut back by 3 bases and J by 1 base. CDR3 loop: CATSRDRGPQETQYF. The CDR3, as DNA: TGTGCCACCAGCAGGGACAGGGGGCCCCAAGAGACCCAGTACTTC.

This clonotype appeared a few times. This sequence joins TRBV12-3 or TRBV12-4 and TRBJ1-5, with D perhaps matching TRBD1 (6 bases). There are 13 residues in the CDR3. Trimming took off 5 bases at V and 4 bases at J, with 9 bases between the two ends. The CDR3 DNA sequence: TGTGCCAGCAGTCCACAGGGAAATCAGCCCCAGCATTTT. Its translation is CASSPQGNQPQHF.

V is TRBV12-3 or TRBV12-4 and J is TRBJ2-7; TRBD1 or TRBD2 may be the D gene (5 bases each). CDR3 length equals 15 residues. V was shortened by 1 base and J by 1 base, with 11 bases between the two germline ends. The CDR3 reads CASSLGDAASYEQYF. DNA for the CDR3: TGTGCCAGCAGTTTAGGGGACGCCGCATCCTACGAGCAGTACTTC.

This clonotype was detected many times. The chain links TRBV12-3 or TRBV12-4 to TRBJ2-1; 9 bases line up with TRBD1. This CDR3 comprises 15 residues. V trimming: 5 bases; J trimming: 4 bases; junction bases outside the gene matches: 6. In DNA, the CDR3 is TGTGCCAGCAGTGAAACAGGGGGCCGATACAATGAGCAGTTCTTC. Translation gives CASSETGGRYNEQFF.

The rearrangement links TRBV12-3 or TRBV12-4 to TRBJ2-5, with 10 bases that match TRBD1. The CDR3 runs to 14 residues. The V segment lost 8 bases and the J segment 2 bases; nucleotides outside the gene matches: 5. The CDR3 loop is CASGRDRGQETQYF. The DNA for the CDR3 is TGTGCCAGCGGCCGGGACAGGGGACAAGAGACCCAGTACTTC.

This clonotype was counted a few times. The CDR3 sequence is CSVAGTNTDTQYF. The DNA of the CDR3 is TGCAGCGTTGCCGGAACTAACACAGATACGCAGTATTTT. The chain is built from TRBV29-1 and TRBJ2-3, with D unresolved. Trimming took off 4 bases at V and 2 bases at J, with 10 bases between the two ends. The CDR3 runs 13 residues. CDR1 is SQVTM, CDR2 ANQGSEA, per germline.

The CDR3 loop is CASSWGDGYGYTF. In DNA, the CDR3 is TGTGCCAGCAGTTGGGGGGATGGGTATGGCTACACCTTC. The chain joins TRBV12-3 or TRBV12-4 to TRBJ1-2; D perhaps matches TRBD1 (5 bases). This CDR3 region has 13 residues. V shed 4 bases and J shed 5 bases, with 11 bases lying between them.

This chain links TRBV7-2 with TRBJ2-7, with TRBD2 as a possible D gene (5 bases). The germline V and J ends were trimmed by 3 bases and 3 bases, with 18 bases remaining between them. CDR3 length: 16 residues. Germline V lookup: CDR1 SGHTA, CDR2 FQGNSA. CDR3 nucleotides: TGTGCCAGCAGCTTTTCCGGGTCGCCGGGGAGCTACGAGCAGTACTTC. Encoded protein: CASSFSGSPGSYEQYF.

The rearrangement uses TRBV7-6 and TRBJ1-1; unclear D gene. Germline V CDR1 and CDR2: SGHVS, FNYEAQ. The CDR3 totals 14 residues. With 1 base removed from V and 4 bases from J, the gap between germline ends came to 10 bases. CDR3 DNA sequence: TGTGCCAGCAGCTTAGGAGAGGCAGGCACTGAAGCTTTCTTT. Encoded protein: CASSLGEAGTEAFF.

This clonotype was observed a handful of times. V gene TRBV12-3 or TRBV12-4 combines with J gene TRBJ1-1, with 12 bases lining up with TRBD1. The CDR3 loop spans 18 amino acids. Germline trimming cut 6 bases from V and 3 bases from J; bases unmatched to any gene: 14. CDR3 sequence reads: CASRTGTGGIGRDTEAFF. In nucleotides, the CDR3 is TGTGCCAGCAGAACCGGGACAGGGGGCATCGGGAGGGACACTGAAGCTTTCTTT.

The chain carries TRBV18 and TRBJ1-6, with TRBD1 matching over 7 bases. There are 16 residues in the CDR3. The germline CDR1 and CDR2 sequences are KGHSH and LQKENI. The V gene end was trimmed by 2 bases and the J gene end by 7 bases; junction bases not matched to a gene: 8. The CDR3 nucleotides are TGTGCCAGCTCACCATATGATGACAGGGAGAATTCACCCCTCCACTTT. Amino acid sequence: CASSPYDDRENSPLHF.

The chain combines TRBV27 with TRBJ2-7; D might be TRBD2 (6 bases). In germline, CDR1 is MNHEY, CDR2 SMNVEV (reference sequence). The CDR3 is 15 amino acids. The germline V and J ends were trimmed by 5 bases and 5 bases, with 19 bases remaining between them. CDR3 in amino acids: CASSPNRETAHEQYF. CDR3 sequence (DNA): TGTGCCAGCAGTCCTAACCGGGAGACAGCCCACGAGCAGTACTTC.

The J gene is TRBJ2-3, the V gene TRBV6-5; unclear D gene. CDR3 size: 13 residues. Trimming left V 0 bases short and J 8 bases short, with 9 bases between. Germline V lookup: CDR1 MNHEY, CDR2 SVGAGI. The DNA of the CDR3 is TGTGCCAGCAGTTACTCTCGGGCCCTTACGCAGTATTTT. This encodes CASSYSRALTQYF.

V and J are TRBV7-9 and TRBJ2-7, with TRBD2 matching over 12 bases. Trimming removed 5 bases from V and 7 bases from J; junction bases left unmatched: 12. Germline CDR1 SEHNR, CDR2 FQNEAQ (reference sequence). The CDR3 has 16 amino acids. CDR3 protein: CASSAPSGTSGSEQYF. The CDR3 DNA sequence: TGTGCCAGCAGCGCCCCCTCGGGGACTAGCGGGTCTGAGCAGTACTTC.

The V and J genes are TRBV4-3 and TRBJ2-3; TRBD2 might be the D (5 bases). Trimming removed 3 bases from V and 3 bases from J, with 10 bases in between. The CDR3 sequence is 14 residues long. Germline CDR1 and CDR2: LGHNA and YSLEER. The CDR3 coding sequence is TGCGCCAGCAGCCACCCCGGCGGGACAGATACGCAGTATTTT. As protein: CASSHPGGTDTQYF.

The gene calls are TRBV3-1 and TRBJ2-5, with D perhaps matching TRBD1 (6 bases). CDR1 LGHDT and CDR2 YNNKEL come from the germline V gene (reference sequence). This CDR3 region has 15 residues. The V gene lost 1 base and the J gene lost 2 bases, with 11 bases spanning the gap. The CDR3 sequence: CASSQALGGQETQYF. The CDR3 DNA is TGTGCCAGCAGCCAAGCTCTAGGGGGACAAGAGACCCAGTACTTC.

This clonotype was seen more than once but under ten times. The chain combines TRBV6-2 or TRBV6-3 with TRBJ2-7; 9 bases line up with TRBD1. The CDR3 totals 15 residues. The ends lost 4 bases at V and 0 bases at J; junction bases unmatched: 4. Germline V gives CDR1 MNHEY, CDR2 SVGEGT. The CDR3 protein is CASSFDRGDSYEQYF. CDR3 DNA: TGTGCCAGCAGTTTCGACAGGGGGGACTCCTACGAGCAGTACTTC.